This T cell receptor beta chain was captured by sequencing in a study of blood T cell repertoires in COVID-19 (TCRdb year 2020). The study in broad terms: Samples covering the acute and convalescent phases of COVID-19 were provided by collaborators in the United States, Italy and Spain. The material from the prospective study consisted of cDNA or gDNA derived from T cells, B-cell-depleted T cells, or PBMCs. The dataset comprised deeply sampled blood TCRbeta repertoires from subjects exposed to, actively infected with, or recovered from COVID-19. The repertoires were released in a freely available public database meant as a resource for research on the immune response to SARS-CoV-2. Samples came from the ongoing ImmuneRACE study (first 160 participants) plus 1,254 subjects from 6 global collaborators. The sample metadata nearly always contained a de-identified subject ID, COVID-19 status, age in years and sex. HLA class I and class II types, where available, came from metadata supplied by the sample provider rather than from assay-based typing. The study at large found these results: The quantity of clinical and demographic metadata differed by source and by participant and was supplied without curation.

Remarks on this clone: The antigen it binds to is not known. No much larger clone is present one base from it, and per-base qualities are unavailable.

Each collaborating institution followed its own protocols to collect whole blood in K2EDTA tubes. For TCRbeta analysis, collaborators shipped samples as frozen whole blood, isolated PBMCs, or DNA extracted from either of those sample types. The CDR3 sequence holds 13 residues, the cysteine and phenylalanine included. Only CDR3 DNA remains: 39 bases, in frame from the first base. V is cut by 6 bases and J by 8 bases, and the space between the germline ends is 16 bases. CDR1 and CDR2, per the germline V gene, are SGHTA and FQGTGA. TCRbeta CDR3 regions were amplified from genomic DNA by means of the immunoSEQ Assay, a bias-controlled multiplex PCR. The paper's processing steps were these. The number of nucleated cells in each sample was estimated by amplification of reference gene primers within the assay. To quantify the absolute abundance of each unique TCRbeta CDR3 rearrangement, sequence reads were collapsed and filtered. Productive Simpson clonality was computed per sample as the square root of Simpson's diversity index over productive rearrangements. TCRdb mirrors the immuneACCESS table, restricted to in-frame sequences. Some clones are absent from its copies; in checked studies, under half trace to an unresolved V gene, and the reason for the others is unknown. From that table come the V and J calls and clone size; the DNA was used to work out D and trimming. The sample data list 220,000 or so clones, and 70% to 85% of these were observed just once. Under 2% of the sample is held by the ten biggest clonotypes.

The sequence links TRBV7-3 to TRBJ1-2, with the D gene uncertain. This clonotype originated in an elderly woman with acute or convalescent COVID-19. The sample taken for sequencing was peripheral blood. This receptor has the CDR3 CASSQAGGYGYTF. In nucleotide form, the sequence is TGTGCCAGCAGTCAGGCTGGAGGATACGGCTACACCTTC.